This passage covers 19 T cell receptor beta chains from one sample sequenced in a study of T cell responses to AZD1222 COVID-19 vaccine (dated by TCRdb to about 2021). The library was obtained by the immunoSEQ multiplex PCR assay. The table was pulled from immuneACCESS by TCRdb, which kept in-frame rearrangements only. Such tables lose some clones; where checked, under half of the loss comes from unresolved V genes, and the rest has no known cause. This sample gives roughly 140,000 clones in total; 70% to 90% of them show up just once. More than 2% of the sample rests with the top ten. What the time point label conveys for this sample: baseline before first vaccination. Source: peripheral blood, taken on day 0 of AZD1222 vaccination. The receptor source for this set is an adult in good health.

The chain recombines TRBV6-5 with TRBJ1-2; weak D call: TRBD1 (5 bases). This CDR3 contains 11 residues. CDR1 and CDR2 from the germline V gene are MNHEY and SVGAGI. The V end lost 8 bases, the J end lost 5 bases, and 9 bases lay between the germline ends. The CDR3 DNA is TGTGCCAGCGGCAGGGTTTATGGCTACACCTTC. It is translated as CASGRVYGYTF.

The chain couples TRBV2 to TRBJ1-4; 7 bases fit TRBD1. V lost 8 bases and J lost 14; bases outside the gene matches: 8. The germline gives CDR1 SNHLY, CDR2 FYNNEI. The CDR3 runs 11 residues. CDR3 nucleotide sequence: TGTGCCAGCTTTGCCCAGGACAGGCTGTTTTTT. Its translation is CASFAQDRLFF.

The V gene is TRBV2, the J gene TRBJ1-1; no reliable D call. This CDR3 has 13 residues. Germline lookup yields CDR1 SNHLY and CDR2 FYNNEI. The ends were cut back, 6 bases at V and 1 base at J, with 9 bases in the middle. CDR3 in DNA: TGTGCCAGCAGGTATGGATCGAACACTGAAGCTTTCTTT. Its translation is CASRYGSNTEAFF.

This clone was found a few times. The chain couples TRBV27 to TRBJ2-1, with a tentative D call TRBD2 (6 bases). Trimming took off 2 bases at V and 0 bases at J, with 11 bases between the two ends. The V gene's germline CDR1 is MNHEY and CDR2 SMNVEV (reference sequence). The CDR3 runs 16 residues. In DNA form, the CDR3 reads TGTGCCAGCAGTTTAGATCAGACTAGCTCCTACAATGAGCAGTTCTTC. Protein sequence: CASSLDQTSSYNEQFF.

This clone appeared a few times. The rearrangement joins TRBV7-9 to TRBJ2-1; 14 bases fit TRBD2. The V segment lost 5 bases and the J segment 9 bases; nucleotides outside the gene matches: 3. Germline CDR1 reads SEHNR; CDR2 reads FQNEAQ (reference sequence). This CDR3 is built from 14 residues. The CDR3 sequence is CASSQTSGRGEQFF. The CDR3 DNA reads TGTGCCAGCAGCCAGACTAGCGGGAGGGGTGAGCAGTTCTTC.

This clone was seen only a few times. V is TRBV5-1 and J is TRBJ1-4; TRBD1 might be the D (5 bases). Trimming removed 0 bases from V and 8 bases from J, with 11 bases in between. Germline loops: CDR1 SGHRS, CDR2 YFSETQ. The CDR3 has 14 amino acids. CDR3 in amino acids: CASSLGQGFEKLFF. The CDR3, as DNA: TGCGCCAGCAGCTTGGGTCAGGGCTTCGAAAAACTGTTTTTT.

CDR3 protein: CASRAPRGDLETQYF. The CDR3 DNA reads as TGTGCCAGCAGGGCCCCCAGGGGGGATTTGGAGACCCAGTACTTC. V and J are TRBV25-1 and TRBJ2-5; D might be TRBD1 (7 bases). V gave up 6 bases and J gave up 5 bases, with 19 bases separating them. The CDR3 extends over 15 amino acids. Germline CDR1 MGHDK, CDR2 SYGVNS.

The chain combines TRBV29-1 with TRBJ1-5, with TRBD1 as a possible D gene (5 bases). Looked up from germline, CDR1 is SQVTM and CDR2 is ANQGSEA. V dropped 6 bases and J dropped 7 bases, with 22 bases sitting between them. This CDR3 region has 15 residues. DNA of the CDR3: TGCAGCGTCCTTACCGGCGTTGGGACCCTACAGCCCCAGCATTTT. Its translation: CSVLTGVGTLQPQHF.

The J gene is TRBJ2-1, the V gene TRBV19; D remains unclear. CDR1 LNHDA and CDR2 SQIVND come from the germline V gene (reference sequence). The CDR3 totals 17 residues. V lost 4 bases and J lost 2, with 18 bases in between. The CDR3 DNA reads TGTGCCAGTAGTAGGACCCTAAGGACGGAAGCCTACAATGAGCAGTTCTTC. It yields the protein CASSRTLRTEAYNEQFF.

Here the CDR3 reads CASSPGQGGLNTEAFF. In DNA form, the CDR3 reads TGTGCCAGCAGCCCGGGACAGGGGGGCCTGAACACTGAAGCTTTCTTT. V and J are TRBV11-1 and TRBJ1-1; 11 nucleotides agree with TRBD1. The V gene end was trimmed by 5 bases and the J gene end by 0 bases; junction bases not matched to a gene: 5. CDR3 length: 16 amino acids. Germline V lookup: CDR1 SGHAT, CDR2 FQDESV (reference sequence).

The V and J genes are TRBV5-1 and TRBJ2-2; D gene ambiguous. The germline V and J ends were trimmed by 4 bases and 0 bases, with 7 bases remaining between them. Germline CDR1 is SGHRS and CDR2 is YFSETQ. The CDR3 covers 14 residues. The CDR3 DNA follows: TGCGCCAGCAGCCCTCTAGCGAACACCGGGGAGCTGTTTTTT. It translates to CASSPLANTGELFF.

The chain joins TRBV19 to TRBJ1-5, with a possible D match to TRBD1 (5 bases). CDR3 size: 15 residues. Germline V lookup: CDR1 LNHDA, CDR2 SQIVND (reference sequence). V lost 5 bases and J lost 8, with 19 bases in between. This chain's CDR3 is CASSLQGGEIKPQHF. In DNA form, the CDR3 reads TGTGCCAGTAGTCTTCAGGGAGGGGAAATCAAGCCCCAGCATTTT.

CDR3 sequence reads: CSVEGVHGLTGSSYNEQFF. DNA for the CDR3: TGCAGCGTTGAAGGGGTACACGGGTTGACAGGGAGCTCCTACAATGAGCAGTTCTTC. The chain combines TRBV29-1 with TRBJ2-1; 7 bases align to TRBD1. This CDR3 region has 19 residues. V was clipped by 1 base and J by 0 bases; unmatched bases: 15. The germline gives CDR1 SQVTM, CDR2 ANQGSEA.

The CDR3 sequence is CARTDLAKNIQYF. The CDR3 DNA sequence: TGTGCCAGGACGGACCTAGCCAAAAACATTCAGTACTTC. This chain uses TRBV21-1 with TRBJ2-4. TRBV21-1 is noted as a pseudogene. The CDR3 contains 13 residues.

In its sample, this clone is medium-sized. The rearrangement links TRBV28 to TRBJ1-1; possibly TRBD1 for D (5 bases). V was clipped by 5 bases and J by 5 bases, with 18 bases between them. CDR1 is MDHEN and CDR2 is SYDVKM in the germline V gene. The CDR3 loop spans 15 amino acids. The CDR3 is CASSLRQTGLTEAFF. The CDR3 DNA reads as TGTGCCAGCAGTCTTCGCCAAACAGGTCTTACTGAAGCTTTCTTT.

The genes are TRBV19 and TRBJ1-5; tentatively, D is TRBD1 (5 bases). The CDR3 is 16 amino acids. V was cut by 6 bases and J by 3 bases, with 18 bases left in between. Germline CDR1 LNHDA, CDR2 SQIVND (reference sequence). This CDR3 is CASSWGSGAHNQPQHF. The DNA of the CDR3 is TGTGCCAGTAGCTGGGGGTCCGGGGCCCACAATCAGCCCCAGCATTTT.

The chain recombines TRBV3-1 (or the pseudogene TRBV3-2) with TRBJ1-1; D is unclear. CDR3 size: 13 residues. Germline V gives CDR1 LGHDT, CDR2 YNNKEL (reference sequence). Deletions cut 4 bases from V and 0 bases from J, with 6 bases between. The CDR3 spells CASSPSVNTEAFF. The CDR3 bases are TGTGCCAGCAGCCCCTCAGTGAACACTGAAGCTTTCTTT.

The V gene is TRBV9, the J gene TRBJ2-2; TRBD1 matches 9 bases. The V and J ends lost 2 bases and 4 bases, in that order; junction bases with no gene match: 3. The CDR3 is made up of 15 amino acids. Per the germline V gene, CDR1 is SGDLS and CDR2 is YYNGEE. The CDR3: CASSVYRGRTGELFF. CDR3 DNA sequence: TGTGCCAGCAGCGTCTACAGGGGGCGCACCGGGGAGCTGTTTTTT.

This clone has a handful of counts. This chain connects TRBV4-2 to TRBJ2-7, with 11 positions matching TRBD2. The trim removed 0 bases at V and 5 bases at J, leaving 3 bases unmatched. This CDR3 is built from 15 residues. CDR1 is LGHNA, CDR2 YNFKEQ, per germline. The CDR3 reads CASSQELAGGDEQYF. The CDR3 DNA reads as TGTGCCAGCAGCCAAGAATTAGCGGGAGGGGACGAGCAGTACTTC.